The sequence of this T cell receptor beta chain was determined in a study of cytomegalovirus exposure and HLA in healthy donors. Amplification used 60 Vbeta primers and 13 Jbeta primers. Only in-frame clones appear in the TCRdb table, and some are missing; sequencing was by immunoSEQ multiplex PCR. The repertoire holds hundreds of thousands of clones, with approximately 88% as singletons. Germline trimming cut 5 bases from V and 0 bases from J; bases unmatched to any gene: 4. Germline V gene lookup returns CDR1 SGHDT and CDR2 YYEEEE. CDR3 length equals 14 residues. There are a few counts of this clone.

The V call is TRBV5-6, the J call TRBJ1-2, with 7 bases aligning to TRBD1. Sequencing was carried out using PBMCs. The receptor comes from a boy aged 2-15 years in good health and CMV-seronegative. CDR3 sequence (DNA): TGTGCCAGCAGTGCCGGGACAGCTAACTATGGCTACACCTTC. Translation gives CASSAGTANYGYTF.